This T cell receptor (beta chain) was sequenced during a study of T cell responses to AZD1222 COVID-19 vaccine. At the level of the study: Second-dose intervals of approximately 4 or approximately 12 weeks were pooled.

Sequencing used immunoSEQ multiplex PCR; TCRdb keeps in-frame clones, though not all of them. The profile shows approximately 150,000 clones, more than 80% of them singletons. Study-wide results and limits: Regions 160-218 and 743-854 dominated among vaccine-associated CD4 TCRs spanning spike. A rise in Spike-specific TCR breadth and depth followed two AZD1222 doses.

Concerning this clone itself: Its cognate antigen is unknown.

The clonotype was recovered from an adult in good health. This specimen was peripheral blood, taken on day 0 of AZD1222 vaccination.

The CDR3 protein is CASSLDSGDHRGFF. CDR3 in DNA: TGTGCCAGCAGCTTAGACTCAGGGGACCATCGCGGGTTCTTT. V and J are TRBV7-9 and TRBJ1-1; a possible D gene is TRBD1 (6 bases). The CDR3 length is 14 residues. Per germline, CDR1 SEHNR and CDR2 FQNEAQ (reference sequence). The V and J ends lost 1 base and 14 bases respectively, with 20 bases between them. Based on the CDR3 plus reference TRBV7-9 and TRBJ1-1, the full variable domain is DTGVSQNPRHKITKRGQNVTFRCDPISEHNRLYWYRQTLGQGPEFLTYFQNEAQLEKSRLLSDRFSAERPKGSFSTLEIQRTEQGDSAMYLCASSLDSGDHRGFFGQGTRLTVV.